This T cell receptor beta chain was obtained from a study of blood T cell repertoires in COVID-19. Study background: PBMCs, B-cell-depleted T cells, or T cells provided the cDNA or gDNA that made up the material.

Some clones are missing from TCRdb's copy, which holds only in-frame ones; the method was immunoSEQ multiplex PCR. The table has 200,000 to 250,000 clones, around 83% seen once. Sequenced input: peripheral blood. The clonotype originates from a man aged 45 to 65 with active or convalescent COVID-19.

This CDR3 is CASSQGTGDGYTF. The CDR3 DNA follows: TGTGCCAGCAGCCAAGGGACAGGGGATGGCTACACCTTC. The chain links TRBV3-1 (or the pseudogene TRBV3-2) to TRBJ1-2; 9 positions agree with TRBD1. V dropped 1 base and J dropped 6; count of bases not matched to a gene: 0. Looked up from germline, CDR1 is LGHDT and CDR2 is YNNKEL (reference sequence). The CDR3 is 13 amino acids.